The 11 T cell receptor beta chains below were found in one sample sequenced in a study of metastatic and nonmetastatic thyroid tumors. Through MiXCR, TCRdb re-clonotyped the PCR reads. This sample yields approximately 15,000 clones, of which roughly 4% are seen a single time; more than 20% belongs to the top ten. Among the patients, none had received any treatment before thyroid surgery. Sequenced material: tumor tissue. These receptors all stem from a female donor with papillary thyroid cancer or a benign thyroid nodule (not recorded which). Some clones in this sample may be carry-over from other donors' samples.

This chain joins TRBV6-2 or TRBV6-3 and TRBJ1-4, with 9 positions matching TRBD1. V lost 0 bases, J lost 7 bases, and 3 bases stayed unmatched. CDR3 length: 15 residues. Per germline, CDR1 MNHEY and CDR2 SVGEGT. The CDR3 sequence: CASSYSPGQGEKLFF. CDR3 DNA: TGTGCCAGCAGTTACTCGCCGGGACAGGGTGAAAAACTGTTTTTT.

The CDR3 sequence is CASSLRAGGNYGYTF. Here the CDR3 DNA reads TGTGCCAGCAGTTTAAGAGCAGGGGGGAACTATGGCTACACCTTC. This rearrangement joins TRBV28 to TRBJ1-2; 7 nucleotides match TRBD1. Germline V lookup: CDR1 MDHEN, CDR2 SYDVKM. V shed 2 bases, J shed 2 bases, and the junction held 5 bases outside the gene matches. The CDR3 loop spans 15 amino acids.

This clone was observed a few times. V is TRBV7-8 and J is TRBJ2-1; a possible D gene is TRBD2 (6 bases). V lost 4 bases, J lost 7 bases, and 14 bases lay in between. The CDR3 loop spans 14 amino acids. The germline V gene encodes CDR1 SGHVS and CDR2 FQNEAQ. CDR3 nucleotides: TGTGCCAGCAGCTCCACCCCGACTAGAAATGAGCAGTTCTTC. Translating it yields CASSSTPTRNEQFF.

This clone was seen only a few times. As DNA, the CDR3 is TGTGCCAGCAGCTTGGGCCCGGGGACAGGAAATGAAAAACTGTTTTTT. Translation: CASSLGPGTGNEKLFF. The chain uses TRBV7-2 and TRBJ1-4; 8 nucleotides line up with TRBD1. The V gene's germline CDR1 is SGHTA and CDR2 FQGNSA. The CDR3 length is 16 residues. Trimming removed 3 bases from V and 5 bases from J; junction bases left unmatched: 8.

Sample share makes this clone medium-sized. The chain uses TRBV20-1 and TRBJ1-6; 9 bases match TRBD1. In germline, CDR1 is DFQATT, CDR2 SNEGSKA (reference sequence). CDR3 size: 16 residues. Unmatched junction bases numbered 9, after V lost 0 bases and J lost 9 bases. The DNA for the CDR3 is TGCAGTGCTAGAGATCTGGGACAGGGAGGAAGTTCACCCCTCCACTTT. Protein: CSARDLGQGGSSPLHF.

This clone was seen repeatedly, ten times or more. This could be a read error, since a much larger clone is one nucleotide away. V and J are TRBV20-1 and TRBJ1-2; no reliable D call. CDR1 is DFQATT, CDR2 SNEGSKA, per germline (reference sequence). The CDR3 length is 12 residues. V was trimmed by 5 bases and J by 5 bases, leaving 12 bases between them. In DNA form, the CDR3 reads TGCAGTGCTGTAGACGGAGAGTATGGCTACACCTTC. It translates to CSAVDGEYGYTF.

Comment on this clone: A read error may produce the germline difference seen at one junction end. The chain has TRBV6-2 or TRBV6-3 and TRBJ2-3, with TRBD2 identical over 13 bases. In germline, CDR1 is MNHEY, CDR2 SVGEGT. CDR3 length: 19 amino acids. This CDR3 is CASSHYPGLAGWGIDAQYF. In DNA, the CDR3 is TGTGCCAGCAGTCACTACCCGGGACTAGCGGGATGGGGAATAGATGCGCAGTATTTT.

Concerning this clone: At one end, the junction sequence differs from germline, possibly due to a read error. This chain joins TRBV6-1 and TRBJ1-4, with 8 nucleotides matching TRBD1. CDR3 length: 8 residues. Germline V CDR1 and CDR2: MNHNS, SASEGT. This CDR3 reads CASRDRAF. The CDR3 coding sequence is TGTGCCAGCAGGGACAGGGCTTTT.

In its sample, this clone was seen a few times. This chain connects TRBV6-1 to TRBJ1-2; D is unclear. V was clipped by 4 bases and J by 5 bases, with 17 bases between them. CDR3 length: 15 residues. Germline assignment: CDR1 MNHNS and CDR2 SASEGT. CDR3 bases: TGTGCCAGCAGTGGGGGTCTGCCGGTCGCGTATGGCTACACCTTC. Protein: CASSGGLPVAYGYTF.

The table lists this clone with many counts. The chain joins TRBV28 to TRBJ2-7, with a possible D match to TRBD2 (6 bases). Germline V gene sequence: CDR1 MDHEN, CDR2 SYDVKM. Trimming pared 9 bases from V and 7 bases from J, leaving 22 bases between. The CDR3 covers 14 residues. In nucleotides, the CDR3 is TGTGCCAGTGTTGCCTCCGGAGGGCTGAGGGAGCAGTACTTC. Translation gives CASVASGGLREQYF.

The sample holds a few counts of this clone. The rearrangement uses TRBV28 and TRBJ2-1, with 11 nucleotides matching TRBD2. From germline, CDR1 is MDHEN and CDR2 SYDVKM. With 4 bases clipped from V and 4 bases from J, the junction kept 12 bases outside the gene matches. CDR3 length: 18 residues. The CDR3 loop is CASSSGILAGGGYNEQFF. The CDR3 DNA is TGTGCCAGCAGTTCGGGAATCCTAGCGGGAGGAGGATACAATGAGCAGTTCTTC.